These T cell receptor beta chains were read from a single sample in a study of blood T cells in healthy people across ages. TCRdb re-called the 5' RACE reads with MiXCR, one entry per CDR3 protein. The data contain more than 650,000 distinct CDR3 sequences, around 24% of them singletons. The same sample was also used in a study of T cells of mothers and their children.

Sequenced input: blood. These receptors all stem from a boy aged 5-17 years in good health. Each CDR3 is given with its conserved first and last residue. The order of the fields is clone size, D gene, J gene, V gene, CDR3 DNA, CDR3 protein. A D gene is named only where the DNA matches it firmly. Not every row has a clone size; where given, it reads once, few, many or a size class.

>few|-|TRBJ1-6|TRBV10-3
TGTGCCATCAGTGAGTATACAGGGAGCAATTCACCCCTCCACTTT
CAISEYTGSNSPLHF
>-|-|TRBJ2-1|TRBV11-2
TGTGCCAGCAGCCCCGCAGTCGTGGGGGCCTACAATGAGCAGTTCTTC
CASSPAVVGAYNEQFF
>few|-|TRBJ1-1|TRBV5-1
TGCGCCAGCAGACCCCGAGGGGCGGTGAACACTGAAGCTTTCTTT
CASRPRGAVNTEAFF
>-|-|TRBJ1-1|TRBV18
TGTGCCAGCTCACCAGTCGGACGGGAGTGGGGGGCTGAAGCTTTCTTT
CASSPVGREWGAEAFF
>-|-|TRBJ2-6|TRBV6-5
TGTGCCAGCAGTTACTCGAGGAACAGAGCCGGCTCTGGGGCCAACGTCCTGACTTTC
CASSYSRNRAGSGANVLTF
>-|TRBD1|TRBJ1-4|TRBV3-1
TGTGCCAGCAGCCAGGGACAGGTCGGGGAAAAACTGTTTTTT
CASSQGQVGEKLFF
>-|-|TRBJ2-6|TRBV12-3/TRBV12-4
TGTGCCAGCAGACGGGACGGGGCCTCTGGGGCCAACGTCCTGACTTTC
CASRRDGASGANVLTF
>few|-|TRBJ2-1|TRBV29-1
TGCAGCTTCTACAGTCCTCCCTACAATGAGCAGTTCTTC
CSFYSPPYNEQFF
>-|-|TRBJ1-3|TRBV6-6
TGTGCCAGCAGTTACGGGCGGGAGGATCCTGGAAACACCATATATTTT
CASSYGREDPGNTIYF
>-|-|TRBJ2-7|TRBV12-3/TRBV12-4
TGTGCCAGCAGTCTGACCGACGGGCCCTCCTACGAGCAGTACTTC
CASSLTDGPSYEQYF
>-|-|TRBJ1-5|TRBV4-1
TGCGCCAGCAGCCAAGAGAAGACCAGGGGAGGGTCGGGGCCCCAGCATTTT
CASSQEKTRGGSGPQHF
>-|TRBD2|TRBJ2-3|TRBV13
TGTGCCAGCAGCTTCGCGGGGGCAGATACGCAGTATTTT
CASSFAGADTQYF
>-|-|TRBJ2-2|TRBV29-1
TGCAGCGTTGAACCGAACACCGGGGAGCTGTTTTTT
CSVEPNTGELFF
>few|TRBD2|TRBJ2-1|TRBV6-5
TGTGCCAGCAGTACGCCGGCTCGGGGGGACAATGAGCAGTTCTTC
CASSTPARGDNEQFF
>-|-|TRBJ1-2|TRBV9
TGTGCCAGCAGCGTAGAGGTGGGGCAGGGCGCTAACTATGGCTACACCTTC
CASSVEVGQGANYGYTF
>few|-|TRBJ2-7|TRBV7-2
TGTGCCAGCAGCTTAGCGCAGGCCAGTCAGCAGTACTTC
CASSLAQASQQYF
>few|TRBD1|TRBJ2-1|TRBV5-1
TGCGCCAGCAGCCCAGTCGACAGGGGGTCCAATGAGCAGTTCTTC
CASSPVDRGSNEQFF
>-|-|TRBJ1-2|TRBV2
TGTGCCAGCAGTGACCAGACAGGAGGGGTCGGTCGCTACACCTTC
CASSDQTGGVGRYTF
>-|-|TRBJ2-2|TRBV4-1
TGCGCCAGCAGCCAACAGGACACCGGGGAGCTGTTTTTT
CASSQQDTGELFF
>-|TRBD2|TRBJ2-1|TRBV5-1
TGCGCCAGCAGCCCTAGACTAGCGGGGACGGATGAGCAGTTCTTC
CASSPRLAGTDEQFF
>-|-|TRBJ2-5|TRBV10-3
TGTGCCATCAGTGAGTCGCGGAGAGTCCAAGAGACCCAGTACTTC
CAISESRRVQETQYF
>-|-|TRBJ1-2|TRBV3-1
TGTGCCAGCAGCCAAGATTACGAGGGAGGTTATGGCTACACCTTC
CASSQDYEGGYGYTF
>-|TRBD1|TRBJ1-5|TRBV7-9
TGTGCCAGCAGCCCGCCCGGGACAGGGCATCAGCCCCAGCATTTT
CASSPPGTGHQPQHF
>-|-|TRBJ2-1|TRBV4-1
TGCGCCAGCAGCCCCGAGGGGGGTGGAGAGCAGTTCTTC
CASSPEGGGEQFF
>-|-|TRBJ1-1|TRBV2
TGTGCCAGCAGTGGGGCAGCGAACACTGAAGCTTTCTTT
CASSGAANTEAFF
>-|-|TRBJ1-6|TRBV30
TGTGCCTGGACAGGGCTTGTAAATTCACCCCTCCACTTT
CAWTGLVNSPLHF
>-|-|TRBJ1-1|TRBV13
TGTGCCAGCAGCTTAAGGACAGTAATTGGATTGACTTTCTTT
CASSLRTVIGLTFF
>few|-|TRBJ1-1|TRBV29-1
TGCAGCGTTGCTCAGACACTCAACACTGAAGCTTTCTTT
CSVAQTLNTEAFF
>few|-|TRBJ2-1|TRBV2
TGTGCCAGCAGTGATGAACTTGGAGGTATAGAGCAGTTCTTC
CASSDELGGIEQFF
>few|-|TRBJ1-4|TRBV7-9
TGTGCCAGCAGCTTAGATGGGAGAACGGATGAAAAACTGTTTTTT
CASSLDGRTDEKLFF
>few|TRBD2|TRBJ2-3|TRBV3-1
TGTGCCAGCAGCTCTATAGCGGGCTGGGGCACAGATACGCAGTATTTT
CASSSIAGWGTDTQYF
>-|TRBD2|TRBJ2-5|TRBV28
TGTGCCAGCACCCAGTACGGAGCGGGGATAGAAGAGACCCAGTACTTC
CASTQYGAGIEETQYF
>few|-|TRBJ1-1|TRBV29-1
TGCAGCGTTACCACCCGCACTGAAGCTTTCTTT
CSVTTRTEAFF
>-|-|TRBJ1-4|TRBV10-3
TGTGCCATCAGTGATCAGGGTCCGAAAAAACTGTTTTTT
CAISDQGPKKLFF
>-|-|TRBJ2-1|TRBV5-1
TGCGCCAGCAGCTTGGCGTCACAAGTGGGTGAGCAGTTCTTC
CASSLASQVGEQFF
>few|-|TRBJ2-7|TRBV12-3/TRBV12-4
TGTGCCAGCAGCGGCGGGACAGAATATCTCTACGAGCAGTACTTC
CASSGGTEYLYEQYF
>-|TRBD1|TRBJ1-5|TRBV18
TGTGCCAGCTCCCACAGGGGTCAGCCCCAGCATTTT
CASSHRGQPQHF